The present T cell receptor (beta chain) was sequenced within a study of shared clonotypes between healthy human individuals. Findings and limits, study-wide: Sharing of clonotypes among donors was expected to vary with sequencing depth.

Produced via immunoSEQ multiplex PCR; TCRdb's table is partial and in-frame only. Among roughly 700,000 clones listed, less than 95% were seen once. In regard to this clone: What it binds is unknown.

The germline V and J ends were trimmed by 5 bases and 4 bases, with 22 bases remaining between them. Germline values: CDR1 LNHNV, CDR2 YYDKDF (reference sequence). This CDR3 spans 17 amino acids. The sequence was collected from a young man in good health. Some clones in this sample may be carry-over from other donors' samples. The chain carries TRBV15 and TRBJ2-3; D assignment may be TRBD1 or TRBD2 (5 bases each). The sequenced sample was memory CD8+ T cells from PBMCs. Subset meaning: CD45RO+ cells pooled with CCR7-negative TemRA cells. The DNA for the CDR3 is TGTGCCACCAGCCCTGTTTCTGTCCGGGGCTGGGCAGATACGCAGTATTTT. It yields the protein CATSPVSVRGWADTQYF.